Listed below are T cell receptor beta chains from one sample, sequenced in a study of blood T cell repertoires in COVID-19. Measured with immunoSEQ multiplex PCR; TCRdb has only the in-frame clones, and not every one. Among 300,000 or so clones listed, around 86% were seen once. Source material: PBMCs or T cells enriched from blood (not recorded which). The receptors originated from a woman aged 18 to 35 who had recovered from COVID-19. Both conserved end residues are part of each CDR3. Fields, in order: J gene, D gene, clone size, V gene, CDR3 DNA, CDR3 protein. D genes are given only for firm matches. Some rows have no size entry. The others give once, few or many, or a class for an expanded clone.

TRBJ1-1	TRBD1	.	TRBV10-1	TGCGCCAGCAGTGACGGGACAGCGTCGTACACTGAAGCTTTCTTT	CASSDGTASYTEAFF
TRBJ1-5	.	.	TRBV19	TGTGCCAGTAGTACTGGAGGGGAATCGACCCAGCATTTT	CASSTGGESTQHF
TRBJ2-1	TRBD1	.	TRBV9	TGTGCCAGCAGCGTCTCACAGGGGTATGTTGAGCAGTTCTTC	CASSVSQGYVEQFF
TRBJ1-1	.	once	TRBV7-3	TGTGCCAGCAGCTTAGGTCGGGGGAGTGGTGAAGCTTTCTTT	CASSLGRGSGEAFF
TRBJ2-5	.	.	TRBV10-3	TGTGCCATCAGTGACCTACAGGAGACCCAGTACTTC	CAISDLQETQYF
TRBJ2-3	TRBD1	once	TRBV27	TGTGCCAGCAGTGGTCAGGGGGTAGATACGCAGTATTTT	CASSGQGVDTQYF
TRBJ1-4	TRBD1	.	TRBV13	TGTGCCAGCGGGGTTCGCGGGACAGGCCAAGGGGGGGAAAAACTGTTTTTT	CASGVRGTGQGGEKLFF
TRBJ2-7	.	.	TRBV5-4	TGTGCCAGCAGCTTGGGTCTTGGTAGCAGCGACGAGCAGTACTTC	CASSLGLGSSDEQYF
TRBJ2-3	.	.	TRBV13	TGTGCCAGCAGCTTTGGGCTCGATACGCAGTATTTT	CASSFGLDTQYF
TRBJ2-1	.	.	TRBV5-4	TGTGCCAGCAGCAGGGCTAGCGTCTCCTACAATGAGCAGTTCTTC	CASSRASVSYNEQFF
TRBJ2-2	TRBD1	.	TRBV30	TGTGCCTGGAGGAACAGGGGGAGGACCGGGGAGCTGTTTTTT	CAWRNRGRTGELFF
TRBJ2-3	.	.	TRBV9	TGTGCCAGCAGCGTAGCCCCAGGGGTTAGGACAGATACGCAGTATTTT	CASSVAPGVRTDTQYF
TRBJ1-1	.	.	TRBV7-3	TGTGCCAGCAGCTCCCAGGAGAACACTGAAGCTTTCTTT	CASSSQENTEAFF
TRBJ2-7	TRBD2	.	TRBV4-1	TGCGCCAGCAGCCAAGGTATTGGTAGCGGGAGCTCCTACGAGCAGTACTTC	CASSQGIGSGSSYEQYF
TRBJ2-2	TRBD1	.	TRBV11-2	TGTGCCAGCAGCTTACAGGGGGCGCGGGTCGGGGAGCTGTTTTTT	CASSLQGARVGELFF
TRBJ2-7	TRBD2	.	TRBV10-3	TGTGCCATCAGGGACCAGACTAGCGGCCTCTACGAGCAGTACTTC	CAIRDQTSGLYEQYF
TRBJ1-6	TRBD1	.	TRBV6-1	TGTGCCAGCAGTGAATACGGGCAGGGGGCAAATAATTCACCCCTCCACTTT	CASSEYGQGANNSPLHF
TRBJ2-7	TRBD1	.	TRBV7-2	TGTGCCAGCAGCCAAGACAGGGCCGAGGCCTACGAGCAGTACTTC	CASSQDRAEAYEQYF
TRBJ2-1	TRBD2	.	TRBV3-1/TRBV3-2	TGTGCCAGCAGCCAAACCACCGGCCCTGCGGGAGGGAATGAGCAGTTCTTC	CASSQTTGPAGGNEQFF
TRBJ2-1	.	.	TRBV5-1	TGCGCCAGCAGTACTACTGGATCCTACTACAATGAGCAGTTCTTC	CASSTTGSYYNEQFF
TRBJ2-7	TRBD2	once	TRBV29-1	TGCAGCGTTGTAGCGACTAGCGGGATGTACGAGCAGTACTTC	CSVVATSGMYEQYF
TRBJ2-1	TRBD2	once	TRBV7-3	TGTGCCAGCAGCTTAAGCGGGAGCGGCTACAATGAGCAGTTCTTC	CASSLSGSGYNEQFF
TRBJ2-3	TRBD2	few	TRBV24-1	TGTGCCACCAGTGACCCCGGGAGGGGCCGCACAGATACGCAGTATTTT	CATSDPGRGRTDTQYF
TRBJ1-2	TRBD1	.	TRBV30	TGTGCCTGGGTCGGAACAGGGGAATTTGGCTACACCTTC	CAWVGTGEFGYTF
TRBJ2-7	.	.	TRBV6-5	TGTGCCAGCACCGAAGGGCGGCTGGAGGTTACGGAGCAGTACTTC	CASTEGRLEVTEQYF
TRBJ1-1	.	.	TRBV11-2	TGTGCCAGCAGCGCGACCGGGAGCCCGGAAGCTTTCTTT	CASSATGSPEAFF
TRBJ1-3	.	.	TRBV4-1	TGCGCCAGCTCCTCCGGGACTACTGGAAACACCATATATTTT	CASSSGTTGNTIYF
TRBJ1-4	.	.	TRBV6-4	TGTGCCAGCAGTGACTCCGCCGGGGCTAATGAAAAACTGTTTTTT	CASSDSAGANEKLFF
TRBJ1-2	TRBD1	.	TRBV11-1	TGTGCCAGCAGATCCGGGACAGGCGATCTCTATGGCTACACCTTC	CASRSGTGDLYGYTF